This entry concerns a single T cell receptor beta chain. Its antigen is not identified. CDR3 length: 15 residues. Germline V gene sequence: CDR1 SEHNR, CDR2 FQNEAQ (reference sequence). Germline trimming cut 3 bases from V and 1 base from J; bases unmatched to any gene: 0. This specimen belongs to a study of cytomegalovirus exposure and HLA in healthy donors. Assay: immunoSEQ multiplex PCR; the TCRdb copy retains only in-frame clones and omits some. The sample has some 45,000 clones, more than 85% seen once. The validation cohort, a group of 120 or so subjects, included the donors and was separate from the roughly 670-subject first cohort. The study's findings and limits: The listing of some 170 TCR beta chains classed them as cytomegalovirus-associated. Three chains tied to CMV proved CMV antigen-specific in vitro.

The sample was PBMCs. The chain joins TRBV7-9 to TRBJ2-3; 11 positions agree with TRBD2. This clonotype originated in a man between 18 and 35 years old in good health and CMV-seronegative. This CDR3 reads CASSLGLAGTDTQYF. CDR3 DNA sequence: TGTGCCAGCAGCTTGGGACTAGCGGGCACAGATACGCAGTATTTT.